The clone carrying this T cell receptor beta chain has a handful of counts. This record comes from a study of blood T cells in healthy people across ages. CDR3 length equals 14 residues. V lost 2 bases to trimming and J lost 7 bases, with 11 bases between them. Germline V gene data show CDR1 as LGHDT and CDR2 as YNNKEL (reference sequence). Isolation of PBMCs gave at least 7 million cells per sample. A second PCR of roughly 6 to 12 cycles used a sample-barcoded 5' primer and a J-beta primer mix. TCRdb processed the 5' RACE reads anew with MiXCR; each CDR3 protein has one entry. This sample has roughly 680,000 distinct CDR3 sequences, with over 20% found just once.

The sequencing input was blood. The rearrangement uses TRBV3-1 and TRBJ1-4; D gene ambiguous. The TCR originated in a man between 65 and 79 years old in good health. CDR3 amino acids: CASSQQQSGEKLFF. CDR3 bases: TGTGCCAGCAGCCAACAGCAAAGCGGTGAAAAACTGTTTTTT.